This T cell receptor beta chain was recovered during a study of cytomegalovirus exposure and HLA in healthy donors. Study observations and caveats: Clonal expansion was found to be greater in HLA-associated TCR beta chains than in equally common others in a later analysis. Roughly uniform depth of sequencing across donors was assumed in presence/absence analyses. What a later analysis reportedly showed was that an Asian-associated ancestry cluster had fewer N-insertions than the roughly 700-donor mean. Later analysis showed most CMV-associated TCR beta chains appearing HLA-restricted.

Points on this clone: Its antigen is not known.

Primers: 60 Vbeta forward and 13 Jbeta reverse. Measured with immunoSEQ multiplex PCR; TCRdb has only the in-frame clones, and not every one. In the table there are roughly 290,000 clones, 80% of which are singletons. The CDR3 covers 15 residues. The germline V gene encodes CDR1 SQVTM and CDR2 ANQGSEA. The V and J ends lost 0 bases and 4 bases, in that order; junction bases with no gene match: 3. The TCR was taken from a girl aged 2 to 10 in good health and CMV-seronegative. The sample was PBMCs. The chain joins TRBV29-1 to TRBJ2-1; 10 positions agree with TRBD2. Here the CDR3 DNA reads TGCAGCGTTGAAGATCTAGCGGGAGTATACAATGAGCAGTTCTTC. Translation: CSVEDLAGVYNEQFF.